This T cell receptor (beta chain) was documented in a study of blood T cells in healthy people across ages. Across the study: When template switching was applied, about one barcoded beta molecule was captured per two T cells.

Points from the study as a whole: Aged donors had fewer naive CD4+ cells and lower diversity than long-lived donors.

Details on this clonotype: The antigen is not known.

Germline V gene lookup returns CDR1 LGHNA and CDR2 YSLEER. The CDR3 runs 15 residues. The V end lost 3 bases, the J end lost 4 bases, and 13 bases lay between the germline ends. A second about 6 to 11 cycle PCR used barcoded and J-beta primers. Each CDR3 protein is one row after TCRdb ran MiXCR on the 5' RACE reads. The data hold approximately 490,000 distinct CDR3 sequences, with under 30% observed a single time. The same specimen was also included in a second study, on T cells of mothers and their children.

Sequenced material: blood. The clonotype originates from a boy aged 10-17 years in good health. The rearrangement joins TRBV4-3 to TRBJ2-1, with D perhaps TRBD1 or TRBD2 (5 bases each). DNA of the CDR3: TGCGCCAGCAGCCAGCAGGGAGAGGGTTACAATGAGCAGTTCTTC. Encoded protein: CASSQQGEGYNEQFF.